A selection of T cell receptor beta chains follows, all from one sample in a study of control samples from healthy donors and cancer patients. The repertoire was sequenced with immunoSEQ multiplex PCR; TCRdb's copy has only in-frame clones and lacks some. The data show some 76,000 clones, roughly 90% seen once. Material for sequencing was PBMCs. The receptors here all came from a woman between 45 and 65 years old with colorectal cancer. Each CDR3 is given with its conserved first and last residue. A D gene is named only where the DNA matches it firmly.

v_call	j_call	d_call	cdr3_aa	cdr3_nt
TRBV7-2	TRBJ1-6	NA	CASSFSNSPLHF	TGTGCCAGCAGCTTTTCGAATTCACCCCTCCACTTT
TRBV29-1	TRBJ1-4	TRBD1	CSVAFRGTDEKLFF	TGCAGCGTTGCCTTCAGGGGGACGGATGAAAAACTGTTTTTT
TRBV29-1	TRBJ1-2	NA	CSVVEEAGNYGYTF	TGCAGCGTCGTCGAGGAGGCGGGAAACTATGGCTACACCTTC
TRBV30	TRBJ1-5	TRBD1	CAWRGQAGQPQHF	TGTGCCTGGAGGGGACAGGCCGGTCAGCCCCAGCATTTT
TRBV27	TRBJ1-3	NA	CASSLSGHGNTIYF	TGTGCCAGCAGTTTATCGGGGCACGGAAACACCATATATTTT
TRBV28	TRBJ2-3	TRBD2	CASSSAGGNTDTQYF	TGTGCCAGCAGTTCAGCGGGGGGGAACACAGATACGCAGTATTTT
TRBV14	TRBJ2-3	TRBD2	CASSQHQSGGISDTQYF	TGTGCCAGCAGCCAACACCAGAGCGGGGGGATTTCAGATACGCAGTATTTT
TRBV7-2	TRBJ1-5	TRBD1	CASSLGGTGNQPQHF	TGTGCCAGCAGCTTAGGAGGGACAGGCAATCAGCCCCAGCATTTT
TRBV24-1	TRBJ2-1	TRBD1	CATSGVGTAHNEQFF	TGTGCCACCAGCGGGGTCGGGACAGCCCACAATGAGCAGTTCTTC
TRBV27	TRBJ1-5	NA	CASSPYSSNQPQHF	TGTGCCAGCAGCCCTTACAGTAGCAATCAGCCCCAGCATTTT
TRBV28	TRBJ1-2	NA	CASQLQGNYGYTF	TGTGCCAGCCAACTCCAGGGAAACTATGGCTACACCTTC